This is a list of T cell receptor beta chains from one sample in a study of T-cell reconstitution after alpha-beta-depleted transplantation in children. MiXCR, applied by TCRdb to the PCR reads, yields one record per CDR3 protein. This table has about 300,000 distinct CDR3 sequences, 7.5% to 9% appearing once. Sequencing used peripheral blood, obtained 360 days after TCRalphabeta/CD19-depleted stem cell transplant. These receptors were taken from a female patient younger than 10 who had a stem cell transplant for Fanconi anemia, so the T cells may come from the graft donor. The CDR3 runs from the conserved cysteine through the conserved F or W. A D gene is named only where the DNA matches it firmly. Clone sizes are given selectively: once, few, many, or a class where the clone is expanded.

v_gene	abundance	d_gene	j_gene	CDR3nt	CDR3aa
TRBV20-1	many	TRBD1	TRBJ1-5	TGCAGTGCTAGTTGGTCAGGGGGCGCGAGCAATCAGCCCCAGCATTTT	CSASWSGGASNQPQHF
TRBV28	medium-sized	TRBD1	TRBJ2-6	TGTGCCACAACAGGGGCTGGGGCCAACGTCCTGACTTTC	CATTGAGANVLTF
TRBV29-1	many	NA	TRBJ2-2	TGCAGCGTTGAAGATGGGGGGGGGCCCCGGCAGGGGATGGCCGGGGAGCTGTTTTTT	CSVEDGGGPRQGMAGELFF
TRBV6-5	NA	TRBD1	TRBJ2-2	TGTGCCAGCAGTTCCAAGACAGGGTCCACCGGGGAGCTGTTTTTT	CASSSKTGSTGELFF
TRBV28	NA	NA	TRBJ1-2	TGTGCCAGCAGTTCGCTCAACTATGGCTACACCTTC	CASSSLNYGYTF
TRBV7-2	many	NA	TRBJ2-7	TGTGCCAGCAGCTTAGCAAGTCCAGTCCACGAGCAGTACTTC	CASSLASPVHEQYF
TRBV6-1	few	TRBD1	TRBJ2-2	TGTGCCAGCAGTGAAATGGGACAGGGGTCCGGGGAGCTGTTTTTT	CASSEMGQGSGELFF
TRBV7-2	few	TRBD2	TRBJ2-7	TGTGCCAGCAGCGCCACTAGCGGGGGGGCTTACGAGCAGTACTTC	CASSATSGGAYEQYF
TRBV6-1	many	NA	TRBJ1-2	TGTGCCAGCAGTGAAACCGGGGTAGGAGGAGGCTACACCTTC	CASSETGVGGGYTF
TRBV3-1	many	NA	TRBJ2-7	TGTGCCAGCAGCCAAGATCTCGTAAATATCGGACAGTACTTC	CASSQDLVNIGQYF
TRBV5-6	few	NA	TRBJ1-6	TGTGCCAGCAGCTTGTATCACAGAACTACCGCTAATTCACCCCTCCACTTT	CASSLYHRTTANSPLHF
TRBV21-1	many	NA	TRBJ2-6	TGTGCCAGCAGCAGCCAGACTGGGGCCAACGTCCTGACTTTC	CASSSQTGANVLTF
TRBV5-1	many	NA	TRBJ2-7	TGCGCCAGCAGCTCCGGACTCCTCCCTCGTTCCTACGAGCAGTACTTC	CASSSGLLPRSYEQYF
TRBV9	few	TRBD1	TRBJ2-2	TGTGCCAGCAGCCCCGGTCTAACAGGGGATCGGTCCGGGGAGCTGTTTTTT	CASSPGLTGDRSGELFF
TRBV29-1	NA	NA	TRBJ1-5	TGCAGCGTTGAAGACCACAAGGGGGGGATAGGAGCCCAGCATTTT	CSVEDHKGGIGAQHF
TRBV15	many	TRBD2	TRBJ2-7	TGTGCCACCAGCAGAGGTCTACTAGCGGGATCCTACGAGCAGTACTTC	CATSRGLLAGSYEQYF
TRBV3-1	many	NA	TRBJ1-2	TGTGCCAGCAGCCAAGAGCTGACGACGAAGCTCTATGGCTACACCTTC	CASSQELTTKLYGYTF
TRBV6-1	few	NA	TRBJ1-6	TGTGCCAGCAGTGTCGGTCCCTATAATTCACCCCTCCACTTT	CASSVGPYNSPLHF
TRBV24-1	many	TRBD1	TRBJ1-4	TGTGCCACCAGACGATCCCCACGACAGGGTGCTAATGAAAAACTGTTTTTT	CATRRSPRQGANEKLFF
TRBV15	NA	NA	TRBJ1-1	TGTGCCACCAGCAGAGTCCCCTACGAGGGCGGGAACACTGAAGCTTTCTTT	CATSRVPYEGGNTEAFF
TRBV7-9	many	TRBD1	TRBJ1-1	TGTGCCAGCAGCCCTCGACAGGGTCGGGCTTTCGACACTGAAGCTTTCTTT	CASSPRQGRAFDTEAFF
TRBV11-3	NA	TRBD1	TRBJ2-2	TGTGCCAGCAGCCCCCGGGACAGGGCCACCGGGGAGCTGTTTTTT	CASSPRDRATGELFF
TRBV20-1	NA	NA	TRBJ2-7	TGCAGTGCTCTACTCCCGGACGGAACTCTTGCCTACGAGCAGTACTTC	CSALLPDGTLAYEQYF
TRBV6-5	many	TRBD2	TRBJ2-3	TGTGCCAGCAGCTCACTAGCGGGGGGAAGCACAGATACGCAGTATTTT	CASSSLAGGSTDTQYF
TRBV28	many	TRBD1	TRBJ1-2	TGTGCCAGCAGTTCCAGGGACAGGGGGTTTTTTAACTATGGCTACACCTTC	CASSSRDRGFFNYGYTF
TRBV28	NA	NA	TRBJ2-1	TGTGCCAGCAGTGACTTACCAGGGATTGAGCAGTTCTTC	CASSDLPGIEQFF
TRBV9	many	NA	TRBJ2-1	TGTGCCAGCAGCCCCCGGGATCATTCCTACAATGAGCAGTTCTTC	CASSPRDHSYNEQFF
TRBV27	NA	NA	TRBJ2-7	TGTGCCAGCAGCTCGGAGGCTAGGGTCGACGAGCAGTACTTC	CASSSEARVDEQYF
TRBV6-1	NA	NA	TRBJ1-3	TGTGCCAGCAGTAGAACAGGGTTCGCAGGGGGAAACACCATATATTTT	CASSRTGFAGGNTIYF
TRBV9	many	TRBD2	TRBJ2-1	TGTGCCAGCAGCGTATCAGGGACTAGCGGGGTCTACAATGAGCAGTTCTTC	CASSVSGTSGVYNEQFF
TRBV7-6	NA	TRBD2	TRBJ2-2	TGTGCCAGCAGCTTAGTCCCCGGGGGGGCGAGAACCGGGGAGCTGTTTTTT	CASSLVPGGARTGELFF
TRBV15	NA	TRBD1	TRBJ2-3	TGTGCCACCAGGTGGATTGTACAGGGGGATTCGCCAGATACGCAGTATTTT	CATRWIVQGDSPDTQYF
TRBV5-1	few	NA	TRBJ1-3	TGCGCCAGCAGCTCTGCCCCGCAGGACCGTGGAAACACCATATATTTT	CASSSAPQDRGNTIYF
TRBV3-1	many	NA	TRBJ1-5	TGTGCCAGCAGCCGAGGACCTATGGGTCAGCCCCAGCATTTT	CASSRGPMGQPQHF
TRBV15	NA	NA	TRBJ1-1	TGTGCCACCAGCCGGGACCCATTTACGTCCACTGAAGCTTTCTTT	CATSRDPFTSTEAFF
TRBV20-1	many	TRBD1	TRBJ2-7	TGCAGTGCTAGACCCCGGACAGGGGTAACCTACGAGCAGTACTTC	CSARPRTGVTYEQYF